The table lists the clone carrying this T cell receptor beta chain with a few counts. The target antigen is unknown. These data belong to a study of response to subunit inactivated influenza vaccine. General study findings and limits: Few new T cells, the authors suggested, are recruited by each seasonal influenza vaccination.

In TCRdb, the RT-PCR reads were re-called with MiXCR into one record per CDR3 protein. This table has 800,000 or so distinct CDR3 sequences, 21% appearing once. The germline V gene encodes CDR1 DFQATT and CDR2 SNEGSKA (reference sequence). Trimming took 5 bases from V and 3 from J, leaving 7 bases between them. The CDR3 is made up of 11 amino acids. This chain connects TRBV20-1 to TRBJ1-1; unclear D gene. Sample: PBMCs from blood, taken roughly 5 days after vaccination. This receptor was taken from a man aged 45-65 years who received an inactivated influenza vaccine. The CDR3 reads CSAPDYTEAFF. CDR3 sequence (DNA): TGCAGTGCTCCAGACTACACTGAAGCTTTCTTT.